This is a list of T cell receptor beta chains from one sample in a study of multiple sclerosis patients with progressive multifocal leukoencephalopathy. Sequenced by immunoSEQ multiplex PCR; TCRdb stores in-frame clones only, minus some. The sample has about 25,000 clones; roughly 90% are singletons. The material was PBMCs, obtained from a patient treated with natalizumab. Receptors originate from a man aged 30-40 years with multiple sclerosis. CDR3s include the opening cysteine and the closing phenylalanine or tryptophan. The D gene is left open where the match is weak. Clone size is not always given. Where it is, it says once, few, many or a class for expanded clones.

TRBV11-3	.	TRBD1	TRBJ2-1	TGTGCCAGCAGCCAACAGGGGGCTGACAATGAGCAGTTCTTC	CASSQQGADNEQFF
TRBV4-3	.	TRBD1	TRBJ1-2	TGCGCCAGCAGCCCGGGACAGACTAACTATGGCTACACCTTC	CASSPGQTNYGYTF
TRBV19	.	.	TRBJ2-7	TGTGCCAGCCGACCGAAACACTCCAAGTCCTACGAGCAGTACTTC	CASRPKHSKSYEQYF
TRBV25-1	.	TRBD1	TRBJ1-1	TGTGCCAGCAGCCTTACAGGGGGCGTCGTGGCTTTCTTT	CASSLTGGVVAFF
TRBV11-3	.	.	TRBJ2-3	TGTGCCAGCAGTCACCATAGCGTGACCGCTAGCACAGATACGCAGTATTTT	CASSHHSVTASTDTQYF
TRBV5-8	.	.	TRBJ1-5	TGTGCCAGCAGCTTCGGCTCGACCTATAGCAATCAGCCCCAGCATTTT	CASSFGSTYSNQPQHF
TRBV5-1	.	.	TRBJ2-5	TGCGCCAGCACAGAACGCGGGATACTCCAAGAGACCCAGTACTTC	CASTERGILQETQYF
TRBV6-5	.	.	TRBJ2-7	TGTGCCAGCAGTTACTCGATAGGCCCGAGCTCCTACGAGCAGTACTTC	CASSYSIGPSSYEQYF
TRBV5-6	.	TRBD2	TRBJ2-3	TGTGCCAGCAGCTTCCGGACTAGCATAAGCACAGATACGCAGTATTTT	CASSFRTSISTDTQYF
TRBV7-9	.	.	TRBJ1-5	TGTGCCAGCAGCTCAATACAGGGCCCAAATCAGCCCCAGCATTTT	CASSSIQGPNQPQHF
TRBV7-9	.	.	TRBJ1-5	TGTGCCAGCAGTTTGGACGGTTTCAATCAGCCCCAGCATTTT	CASSLDGFNQPQHF
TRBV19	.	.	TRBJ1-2	TGTGCCAGTACCCCCGGGGGCAGGAACTATGGCTACACCTTC	CASTPGGRNYGYTF
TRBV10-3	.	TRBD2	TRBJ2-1	TGTGCCATCAGTGACACTAGCGGTCCCTACAATGAGCAGTTCTTC	CAISDTSGPYNEQFF
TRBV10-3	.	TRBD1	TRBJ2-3	TGTGCCATCAGTGAGGCCCCGACAGGGAGCACAGATACGCAGTATTTT	CAISEAPTGSTDTQYF
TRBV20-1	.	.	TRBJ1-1	TGCAGTGCGGCAGTGAACACTGAAGCTTTCTTT	CSAAVNTEAFF
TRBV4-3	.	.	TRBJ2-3	TGCGCCAGCTCCCTGGGATTTCCTCGATCTAGCACAGATACGCAGTATTTT	CASSLGFPRSSTDTQYF
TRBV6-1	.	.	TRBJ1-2	TGTGCCAGCAGTGAAGCCGGACAATCGTTTTATGGCTACACCTTC	CASSEAGQSFYGYTF
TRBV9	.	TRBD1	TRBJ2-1	TGTGCCAGCAGCGTAGATGAGGGGGCAAATGAGCAGTTCTTC	CASSVDEGANEQFF
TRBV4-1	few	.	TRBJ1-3	TGCGCCAGCAGCCAACGCGGGGCCGGAGGATCTGGAAACACCATATATTTT	CASSQRGAGGSGNTIYF
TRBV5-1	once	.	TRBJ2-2	TGCGCCAGCAGCACAGTCCCCTCTGGAGGAACCGGGGAGCTGTTTTTT	CASSTVPSGGTGELFF
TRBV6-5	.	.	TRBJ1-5	TGTGCCAGCAGTCCAGGGCCGTATAGCAATCAGCCCCAGCATTTT	CASSPGPYSNQPQHF
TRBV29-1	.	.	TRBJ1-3	TGCAGCGTTGCAGGGGCCCGCTCTGGAAACACCATATATTTT	CSVAGARSGNTIYF
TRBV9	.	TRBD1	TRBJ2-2	TGTGCCAGCAGCGTAGATGGACAGGTGACCGGGGAGCTGTTTTTT	CASSVDGQVTGELFF
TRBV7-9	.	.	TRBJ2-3	TGCGCCAGCAGCTCCACGACAACGGCGGTGACAGATACGCAGTATTTT	CASSSTTTAVTDTQYF